This TCR beta chain was recovered during a study of cytomegalovirus exposure and HLA in healthy donors. This clone was counted between two and nine times. Vbeta (60) and Jbeta (13) primers were used in the PCR. Using immunoSEQ multiplex PCR, the repertoire was profiled, and TCRdb retains in-frame clones only, with some absent. The table includes around 100,000 clones, roughly 80% detected once. This CDR3 has 15 amino acids. The germline V gene has CDR1 SEHNR and CDR2 FQNEAQ (reference sequence). After removal of 0 bases from V and 4 bases from J, the junction contained 4 bases not matched to a gene. Sequencing input: PBMCs. The chain couples TRBV7-9 to TRBJ1-1; 8 nucleotides align to TRBD1. The sequence derives from a man aged 45-60 years in good health and CMV-seropositive. DNA for the CDR3: TGTGCCAGCAGCTTAGCCAGGACAGGGACCACTGAAGCTTTCTTT. It specifies CASSLARTGTTEAFF.